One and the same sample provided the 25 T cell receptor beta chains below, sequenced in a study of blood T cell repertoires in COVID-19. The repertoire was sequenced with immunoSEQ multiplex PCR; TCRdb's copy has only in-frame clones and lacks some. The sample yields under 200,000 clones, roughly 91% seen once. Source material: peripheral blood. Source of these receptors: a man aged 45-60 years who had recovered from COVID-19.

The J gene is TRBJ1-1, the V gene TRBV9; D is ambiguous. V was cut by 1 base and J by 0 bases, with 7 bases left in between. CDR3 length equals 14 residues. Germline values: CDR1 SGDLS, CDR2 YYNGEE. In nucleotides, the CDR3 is TGTGCCAGCAGCGTACTGGAGATGAACACTGAAGCTTTCTTT. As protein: CASSVLEMNTEAFF.

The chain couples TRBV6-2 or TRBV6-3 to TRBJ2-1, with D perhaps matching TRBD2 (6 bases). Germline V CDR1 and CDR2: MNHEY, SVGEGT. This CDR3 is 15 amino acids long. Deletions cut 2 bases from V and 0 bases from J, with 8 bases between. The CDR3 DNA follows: TGTGCCAGCAGTTACGGAGGGGCCTCCTACAATGAGCAGTTCTTC. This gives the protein CASSYGGASYNEQFF.

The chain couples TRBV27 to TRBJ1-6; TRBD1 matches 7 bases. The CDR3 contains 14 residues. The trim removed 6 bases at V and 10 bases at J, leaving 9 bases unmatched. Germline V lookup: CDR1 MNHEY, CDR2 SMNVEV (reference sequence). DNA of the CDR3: TGTGCCAGCAGCCTCCGACAGGGAGTCTCACCCCTCCACTTT. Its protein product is CASSLRQGVSPLHF.

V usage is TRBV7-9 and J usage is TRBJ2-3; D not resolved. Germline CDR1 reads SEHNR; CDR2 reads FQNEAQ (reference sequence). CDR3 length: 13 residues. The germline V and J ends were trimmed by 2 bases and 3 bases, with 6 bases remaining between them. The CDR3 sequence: CASSLFQTDTQYF. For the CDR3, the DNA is TGTGCCAGCAGCTTATTCCAGACAGATACGCAGTATTTT.

CDR3 nucleotide sequence: TGTGCCAGCAGTTTGGGGGGACTGACCTCTGGAAACACCATATATTTT. Its protein is CASSLGGLTSGNTIYF. The rearrangement uses TRBV27 and TRBJ1-3; the D gene is possibly TRBD1 (5 bases). The CDR3 covers 16 residues. Germline lookup yields CDR1 MNHEY and CDR2 SMNVEV (reference sequence). V was shortened by 3 bases and J by 0 bases, with 12 bases between the two germline ends.

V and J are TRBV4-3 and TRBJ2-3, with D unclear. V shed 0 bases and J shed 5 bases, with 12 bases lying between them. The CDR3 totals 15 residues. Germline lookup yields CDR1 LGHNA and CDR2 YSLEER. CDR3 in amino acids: CASSQDLGPGDTQYF. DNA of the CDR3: TGCGCCAGCAGCCAAGATCTTGGCCCAGGAGATACGCAGTATTTT.

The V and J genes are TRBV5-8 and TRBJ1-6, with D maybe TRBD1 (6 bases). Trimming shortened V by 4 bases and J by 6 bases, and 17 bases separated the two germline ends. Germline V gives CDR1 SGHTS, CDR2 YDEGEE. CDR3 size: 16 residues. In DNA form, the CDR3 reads TGTGCCAGCAGCGTCTCAGGGGTCCGGGGTAATTCACCCCTCCACTTT. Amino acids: CASSVSGVRGNSPLHF.

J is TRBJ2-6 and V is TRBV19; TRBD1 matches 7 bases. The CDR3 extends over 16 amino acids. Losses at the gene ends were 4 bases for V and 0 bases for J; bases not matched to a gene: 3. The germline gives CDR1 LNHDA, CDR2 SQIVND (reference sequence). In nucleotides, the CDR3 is TGTGCCAGTAGTAGAGGACAGGCCTCTGGGGCCAACGTCCTGACTTTC. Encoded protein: CASSRGQASGANVLTF. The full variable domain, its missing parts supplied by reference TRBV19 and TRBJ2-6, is DGGITQSPKYLFRKEGQNVTLSCEQNLNHDAMYWYRQDPGQGLRLIYYSQIVNDFQKGDIAEGYSVSREKKESFPLTVTSAQKNPTAFYLCASSRGQASGANVLTFGAGSRLTVL.

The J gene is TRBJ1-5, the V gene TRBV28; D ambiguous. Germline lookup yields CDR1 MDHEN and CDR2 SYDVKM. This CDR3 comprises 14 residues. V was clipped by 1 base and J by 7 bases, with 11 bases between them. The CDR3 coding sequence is TGTGCCAGCAGTTTATCCCCTCCGAGCCAGCCCCAGCATTTT. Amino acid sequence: CASSLSPPSQPQHF.

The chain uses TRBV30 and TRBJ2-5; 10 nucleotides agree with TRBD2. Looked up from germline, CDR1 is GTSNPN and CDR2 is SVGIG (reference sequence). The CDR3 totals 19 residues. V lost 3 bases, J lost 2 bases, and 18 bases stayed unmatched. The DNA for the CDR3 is TGTGCCTGGAGCCTTTATCCCCCGACTAGCGGGTTACCTCAAGAGACCCAGTACTTC. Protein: CAWSLYPPTSGLPQETQYF.

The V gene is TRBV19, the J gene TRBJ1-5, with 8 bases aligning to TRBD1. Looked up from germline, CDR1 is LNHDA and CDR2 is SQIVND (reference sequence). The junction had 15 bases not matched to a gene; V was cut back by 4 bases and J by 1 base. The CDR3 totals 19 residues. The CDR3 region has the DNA TGTGCCAGTAGTAGGCGACAGGGGTTAGTTTCTGGAAGCAATCAGCCCCAGCATTTT. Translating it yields CASSRRQGLVSGSNQPQHF.

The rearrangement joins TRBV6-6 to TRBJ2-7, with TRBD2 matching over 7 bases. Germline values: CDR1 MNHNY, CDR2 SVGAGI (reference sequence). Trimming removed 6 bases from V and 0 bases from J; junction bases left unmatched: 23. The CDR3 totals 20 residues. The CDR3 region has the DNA TGTGCCAGCAGCTCCCCTAACGGGGGGTGGCGAGGGGCTAGCTCCTACGAGCAGTACTTC. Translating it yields CASSSPNGGWRGASSYEQYF.

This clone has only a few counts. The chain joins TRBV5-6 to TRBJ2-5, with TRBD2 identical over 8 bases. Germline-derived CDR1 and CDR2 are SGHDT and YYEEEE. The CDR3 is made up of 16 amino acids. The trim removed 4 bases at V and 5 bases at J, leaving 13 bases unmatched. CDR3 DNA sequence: TGTGCCAGCAGCCCCCGGCGAGCGGGAGATCGGGAGACCCAGTACTTC. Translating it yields CASSPRRAGDRETQYF.

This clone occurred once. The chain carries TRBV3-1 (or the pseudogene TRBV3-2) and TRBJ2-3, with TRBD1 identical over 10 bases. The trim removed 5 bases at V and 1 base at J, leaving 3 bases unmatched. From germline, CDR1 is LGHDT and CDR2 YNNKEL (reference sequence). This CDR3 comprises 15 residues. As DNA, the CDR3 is TGTGCCAGCAGCACGACAGGGGGCGGCACAGATACGCAGTATTTT. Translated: CASSTTGGGTDTQYF.

The CDR3: CASRRTGDKHTGELFF. The CDR3, as DNA: TGTGCCAGCAGAAGGACAGGCGACAAACACACCGGGGAGCTGTTTTTT. The chain couples TRBV7-3 to TRBJ2-2; 7 bases are shared with TRBD1. The germline gives CDR1 SGHTA, CDR2 FQGTGA. This CDR3 has 16 amino acids. V was pared by 6 bases and J by 3 bases, with 10 bases of the junction left unmatched.

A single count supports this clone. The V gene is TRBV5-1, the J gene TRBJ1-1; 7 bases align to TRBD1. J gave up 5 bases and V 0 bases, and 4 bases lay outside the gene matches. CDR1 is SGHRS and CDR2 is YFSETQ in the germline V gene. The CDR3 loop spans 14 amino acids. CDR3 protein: CASSLGQGGTEAFF. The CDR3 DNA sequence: TGCGCCAGCAGCTTGGGACAGGGAGGAACTGAAGCTTTCTTT. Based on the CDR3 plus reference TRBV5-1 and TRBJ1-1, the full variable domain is KAGVTQTPRYLIKTRGQQVTLSCSPISGHRSVSWYQQTPGQGLQFLFEYFSETQRNKGNFPGRFSGRQFSNSRSEMNVSTLELGDSALYLCASSLGQGGTEAFFGQGTRLTVV.

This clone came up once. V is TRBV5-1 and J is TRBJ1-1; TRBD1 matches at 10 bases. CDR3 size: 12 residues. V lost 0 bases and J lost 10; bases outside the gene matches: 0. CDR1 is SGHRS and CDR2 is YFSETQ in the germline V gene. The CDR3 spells CASSLGDRGAFF. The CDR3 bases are TGCGCCAGCAGCTTGGGGGACAGGGGAGCTTTCTTT.

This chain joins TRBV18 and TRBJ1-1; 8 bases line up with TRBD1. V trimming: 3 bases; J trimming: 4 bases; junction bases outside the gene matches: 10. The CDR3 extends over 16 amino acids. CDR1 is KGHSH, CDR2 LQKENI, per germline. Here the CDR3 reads CASSPTRQGLGTEAFF. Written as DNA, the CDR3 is TGTGCCAGCTCACCCACAAGACAGGGGCTGGGCACTGAAGCTTTCTTT.

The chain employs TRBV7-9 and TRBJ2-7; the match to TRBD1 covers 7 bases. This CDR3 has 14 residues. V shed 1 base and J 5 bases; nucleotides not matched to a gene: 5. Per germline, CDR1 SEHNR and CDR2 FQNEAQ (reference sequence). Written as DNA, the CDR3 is TGTGCCAGCAGCTTAGTACAGGGGCGCAACGAGCAGTACTTC. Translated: CASSLVQGRNEQYF.

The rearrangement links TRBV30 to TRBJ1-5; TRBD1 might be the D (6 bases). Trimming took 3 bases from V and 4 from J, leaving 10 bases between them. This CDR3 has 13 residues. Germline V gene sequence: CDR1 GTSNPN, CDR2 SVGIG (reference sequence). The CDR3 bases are TGTGCCTGGAGCAGCACAGGGAATCAGCCCCAGCATTTT. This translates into CAWSSTGNQPQHF.

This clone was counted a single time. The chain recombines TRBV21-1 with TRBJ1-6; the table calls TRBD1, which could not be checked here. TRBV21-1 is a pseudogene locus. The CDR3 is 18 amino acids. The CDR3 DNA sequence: TGTGCCAGCAGCGCAGCCGACAGTTACAGCTCCTATAATTCACCCCTCCACTTT. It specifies CASSAADSYSSYNSPLHF.

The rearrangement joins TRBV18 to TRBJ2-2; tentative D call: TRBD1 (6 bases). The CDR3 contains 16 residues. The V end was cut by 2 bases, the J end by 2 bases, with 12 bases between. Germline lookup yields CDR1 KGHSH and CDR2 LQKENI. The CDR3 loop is CASSPNRQVNTGELFF. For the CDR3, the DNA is TGTGCCAGCTCACCAAACAGACAGGTCAACACCGGGGAGCTGTTTTTT.

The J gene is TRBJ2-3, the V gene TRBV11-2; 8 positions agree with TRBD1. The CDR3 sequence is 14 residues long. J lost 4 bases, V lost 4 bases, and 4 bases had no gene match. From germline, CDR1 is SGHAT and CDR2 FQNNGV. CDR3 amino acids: CASSSSTGADTQYF. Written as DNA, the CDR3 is TGTGCCAGCAGCTCTTCGACAGGGGCAGATACGCAGTATTTT.

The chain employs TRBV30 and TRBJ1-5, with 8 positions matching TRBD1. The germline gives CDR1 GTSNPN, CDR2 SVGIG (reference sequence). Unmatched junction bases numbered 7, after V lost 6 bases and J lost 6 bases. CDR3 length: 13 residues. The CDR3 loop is CACGQGGSQPQHF. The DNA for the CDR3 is TGTGCCTGCGGACAGGGAGGAAGTCAGCCCCAGCATTTT. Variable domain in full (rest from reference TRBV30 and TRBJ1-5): SQTIHQWPATLVQPVGSPLSLECTVEGTSNPNLYWYRQAAGRGLQLLFYSVGIGQISSEVPQNLSASRPQDRQFILSSKKLLLSDSGFYLCACGQGGSQPQHFGDGTRLSIL.

The CDR3 DNA reads as TGTGCCACCAGGAGGGGACCCGAACGGGGGGCGGCTGGAAACACCATATATTTT. Translating gives CATRRGPERGAAGNTIYF. The chain recombines TRBV24-1 with TRBJ1-3, with a weak D call TRBD1 (6 bases). Germline values: CDR1 KGHDR, CDR2 SFDVKD. CDR3 length equals 18 residues. Trimming removed 7 bases from V and 2 bases from J, with 23 bases in between.